The 20 T cell receptor beta chains presented below share a single source sample, sequenced in a study of a mutant IDH1 vaccine in newly diagnosed glioma. These receptors lack a known antigen. The method was immunoSEQ multiplex PCR; TCRdb's version includes in-frame clones alone and lacks a portion of them. Altogether 50,000 to 55,000 clones are present, 65% being singletons, with the ten largest covering about 5%. The time point was: week 47, end of study. Every single dose of the vaccine, 300 ug of mutant IDH1 20-mer peptide, came with topical imiquimod. Specimen: peripheral blood mononuclear cells (PBMCs), collected from a glioma patient whose treatment included an IDH1 peptide vaccine. The receptors derive from a man aged 40-55 years with glioma. Some clones in this sample may be carry-over from other donors' samples.

V gene TRBV18 combines with J gene TRBJ1-1; D gene ambiguous. V lost 5 bases to trimming and J lost 3 bases, with 10 bases between them. The CDR3 consists of 13 residues. Germline loops: CDR1 KGHSH, CDR2 LQKENI. CDR3 residues: CASSSSSDTEAFF. For the CDR3, the DNA is TGTGCCAGCTCATCCTCATCGGACACTGAAGCTTTCTTT.

Ten or more counts support this clone. V and J are TRBV5-4 and TRBJ2-2; no clear D. Trimming removed 4 bases at V and 2 bases at J, with 3 bases between. Germline loops: CDR1 SGHNT, CDR2 YYREEE (reference sequence). This CDR3 region has 12 residues. The CDR3 DNA is TGTGCCAGCAGCCTCAACACCGGGGAGCTGTTTTTT. This codes for CASSLNTGELFF. The complete variable domain, with remaining parts taken from reference TRBV5-4 and TRBJ2-2, reads ETGVTQSPTHLIKTRGQQVTLRCSSQSGHNTVSWYQQALGQGPQFIFQYYREEENGRGNFPPRFSGLQFPNYSSELNVNALELDDSALYLCASSLNTGELFFGEGSRLTVL.

The rearrangement uses TRBV25-1 and TRBJ1-1, with 7 bases aligning to TRBD1. The CDR3 spans 14 residues. Germline CDR1 and CDR2: MGHDK and SYGVNS. V lost 6 bases and J lost 0; bases outside the gene matches: 4. This CDR3 reads CASRHRGMNTEAFF. The CDR3 DNA follows: TGTGCCAGCAGGCACAGGGGTATGAACACTGAAGCTTTCTTT.

The gene calls are TRBV5-1 and TRBJ1-1; 9 nucleotides align to TRBD1. This CDR3 contains 14 residues. V dropped 4 bases and J dropped 6; count of bases not matched to a gene: 7. Looked up from germline, CDR1 is SGHRS and CDR2 is YFSETQ. The chain's CDR3 is CASSEQGAGSEAFF. Here the CDR3 DNA reads TGCGCCAGCAGCGAACAGGGGGCTGGGTCTGAAGCTTTCTTT.

The chain links TRBV13 to TRBJ1-2; a possible D gene is TRBD1 (5 bases). The CDR3 consists of 12 residues. V was trimmed by 8 bases and J by 6 bases, leaving 13 bases between them. Germline CDR1 PRHDT, CDR2 FYEKMQ (reference sequence). The DNA for the CDR3 is TGTGCCAGCCTCGGGGGGGATAATGGCTACACCTTC. It is translated as CASLGGDNGYTF. Complete variable domain (other parts from reference TRBV13 and TRBJ1-2): AAGVIQSPRHLIKEKRETATLKCYPIPRHDTVYWYQQGPGQDPQFLISFYEKMQSDKGSIPDRFSAQQFSDYHSELNMSSLELGDSALYFCASLGGDNGYTFGSGTRLTVV.

The chain links TRBV19 to TRBJ1-4; 10 nucleotides align to TRBD1. V shed 8 bases, J shed 4 bases, and the junction held 7 bases outside the gene matches. Germline-derived CDR1 and CDR2 are LNHDA and SQIVND (reference sequence). The CDR3 totals 15 residues. Here the CDR3 DNA reads TGTGCCAGTCGGGACAGGGGAGGCGGTAATGAAAAACTGTTTTTT. It specifies CASRDRGGGNEKLFF.

The V gene is TRBV4-1, the J gene TRBJ2-7; 13 nucleotides match TRBD2. The ends lost 1 base at V and 0 bases at J; junction bases unmatched: 6. The CDR3 is made up of 18 amino acids. Looked up from germline, CDR1 is MGHRA and CDR2 is YSYEKL. The CDR3 sequence: CASSQVLAGGPVSYEQYF. The CDR3 DNA follows: TGCGCCAGCAGCCAAGTACTAGCGGGGGGGCCAGTCTCCTACGAGCAGTACTTC.

CDR3 sequence (DNA): TGTGCCTGGAGTGTAAAGGGGGGAGCTTTCTTT. Its translation: CAWSVKGGAFF. The gene calls are TRBV30 and TRBJ1-1, with D possibly being TRBD1 (6 bases). V was trimmed by 0 bases and J by 10 bases, leaving 9 bases between them. This CDR3 has 11 residues. Germline CDR1 reads GTSNPN; CDR2 reads SVGIG (reference sequence).

The chain uses TRBV13 and TRBJ2-7; 9 bases align to TRBD1. Germline V lookup: CDR1 PRHDT, CDR2 FYEKMQ (reference sequence). The CDR3 has 14 amino acids. The V segment lost 5 bases and the J segment 5 bases; nucleotides outside the gene matches: 7. As DNA, the CDR3 is TGTGCCAGCAGCCTGGGACAGGGCGGCAACGAGCAGTACTTC. Translating gives CASSLGQGGNEQYF.

V and J are TRBV5-4 and TRBJ1-6; no firm D call. Trimming removed 4 bases at V and 6 bases at J, with 20 bases between. CDR1 SGHNT and CDR2 YYREEE come from the germline V gene (reference sequence). The CDR3 runs to 17 residues. CDR3 sequence: CASSPSWRQDRNSPLHF. In nucleotides, the CDR3 is TGTGCCAGCAGCCCCTCGTGGAGGCAGGACCGTAATTCACCCCTCCACTTT. Based on the CDR3 plus reference TRBV5-4 and TRBJ1-6, the full variable domain is ETGVTQSPTHLIKTRGQQVTLRCSSQSGHNTVSWYQQALGQGPQFIFQYYREEENGRGNFPPRFSGLQFPNYSSELNVNALELDDSALYLCASSPSWRQDRNSPLHFGNGTRLTVT.

This chain links TRBV4-1 with TRBJ1-5; 7 bases are a match to TRBD1. CDR3 length equals 17 residues. V gave up 1 base and J gave up 7 bases; unmatched junction bases: 13. Germline assignment: CDR1 MGHRA and CDR2 YSYEKL. CDR3 sequence reads: CASSQGTGQSFRQPQHF. The CDR3 nucleotides are TGCGCCAGCAGCCAAGGAACGGGACAGTCCTTCCGGCAGCCCCAGCATTTT.

The CDR3 spells CASSESGQGPQETQYF. CDR3 in DNA: TGCGCCAGCAGTGAGTCGGGACAGGGTCCCCAAGAGACCCAGTACTTC. The J gene is TRBJ2-5, the V gene TRBV10-1; 9 bases fit TRBD1. CDR1 is WNHNN and CDR2 is SYGVQD in the germline V gene (reference sequence). J gave up 1 base and V 0 bases, and 3 bases lay outside the gene matches. This CDR3 is built from 16 residues.

The chain carries TRBV27 and TRBJ2-3; 9 bases fit TRBD2. V shed 9 bases, J shed 6 bases, and the junction held 13 bases outside the gene matches. The CDR3 length is 15 residues. Germline values: CDR1 MNHEY, CDR2 SMNVEV (reference sequence). DNA of the CDR3: TGTGCCAGGACACTACCCCGGACTAGCGAGGATACGCAGTATTTT. Its translation: CARTLPRTSEDTQYF.

The gene calls are TRBV6-1 and TRBJ2-7; 7 nucleotides match TRBD1. The CDR3 totals 15 residues. Germline CDR1 is MNHNS and CDR2 is SASEGT. V was pared by 10 bases and J by 2 bases, with 14 bases of the junction left unmatched. The CDR3 coding sequence is TGTGCCATCGGAACCCGGACAGGCCCGCCCTACGAGCAGTACTTC. It translates to CAIGTRTGPPYEQYF.

The chain carries TRBV7-9 and TRBJ2-5; D not certain. There are 13 residues in the CDR3. Germline lookup yields CDR1 SEHNR and CDR2 FQNEAQ (reference sequence). The V end was cut by 5 bases, the J end by 5 bases, with 12 bases between. CDR3 sequence reads: CASSGRSRETQYF. The CDR3 DNA is TGTGCCAGCAGCGGGCGAAGCAGGGAGACCCAGTACTTC.

This chain connects TRBV9 to TRBJ1-1; 7 nucleotides line up with TRBD1. V lost 5 bases and J lost 6; bases outside the gene matches: 13. Germline assignment: CDR1 SGDLS and CDR2 YYNGEE. CDR3 length: 15 amino acids. The CDR3: CASRLAATGSSEAFF. CDR3 nucleotide sequence: TGTGCCAGCAGACTCGCCGCGACAGGGAGTTCTGAAGCTTTCTTT.

The chain couples TRBV5-1 to TRBJ2-4; 9 bases are a match to TRBD1. CDR3 length: 16 amino acids. Unmatched junction bases numbered 7, after V lost 0 bases and J lost 6 bases. CDR1 and CDR2 from the germline V gene are SGHRS and YFSETQ. The CDR3 DNA sequence: TGCGCCAGCAGCTTGGTCCCCCGACAGGGGGGAAACATTCAGTACTTC. This encodes CASSLVPRQGGNIQYF.

This clone was observed a handful of times. The chain joins TRBV7-8 to TRBJ1-5; the match to TRBD1 covers 9 bases. Trimming removed 4 bases from V and 6 bases from J; junction bases left unmatched: 10. The CDR3 has 16 residues. Germline CDR1 SGHVS, CDR2 FQNEAQ. The CDR3: CASSSTGTGQLQPQHF. The CDR3, as DNA: TGTGCCAGCAGCTCAACCGGGACAGGGCAACTTCAGCCCCAGCATTTT.

This sequence joins TRBV5-5 and TRBJ2-7; D uncertain. There are 14 residues in the CDR3. V gave up 0 bases and J gave up 2 bases, with 9 bases separating them. Looked up from germline, CDR1 is SGHKS and CDR2 is YYEKEE (reference sequence). The CDR3: CASSLALLTYEQYF. Here the CDR3 DNA reads TGTGCCAGCAGCTTGGCCTTGCTCACCTACGAGCAGTACTTC.

The gene calls are TRBV7-8 and TRBJ2-7; 9 positions match TRBD1. The J segment lost 4 bases and the V segment lost 6 bases, leaving 7 bases of the junction unmatched. The CDR3 runs to 14 residues. From germline, CDR1 is SGHVS and CDR2 FQNEAQ. The CDR3, as DNA: TGTGCCAGCAGTAACAGGGGGCTCAGGTACGAGCAGTACTTC. It encodes CASSNRGLRYEQYF.